Each of the 5 T cell receptor beta chains below was sequenced from the same sample in a study of blood T cell repertoires in COVID-19. Repertoires were generated with immunoSEQ multiplex PCR, while TCRdb's copy carries only in-frame clones and drops some. The sample has 500,000 or so clones, around 87% seen once; the top ten hold under 0.85%. The material sequenced was PBMCs or T cells enriched from blood (not recorded which). Receptors were obtained from a woman younger than 30 who had recovered from COVID-19.

The chain links TRBV12-3 or TRBV12-4 to TRBJ1-2; perhaps TRBD1 as D (6 bases). The V end was cut by 6 bases, the J end by 5 bases, with 13 bases between. The CDR3 runs 13 residues. CDR3 sequence reads: CASRGLGQYGYTF. CDR3 DNA sequence: TGTGCCAGCAGAGGTTTGGGACAATATGGCTACACCTTC.

The V call is TRBV9, the J call TRBJ2-3; D perhaps matches TRBD2 (7 bases). Germline values: CDR1 SGDLS, CDR2 YYNGEE. This CDR3 contains 19 residues. Between the trimmed V and J ends, which lost 0 bases and 3 bases, there was a span of 23 bases. The CDR3 sequence is CASSVGGGGAVYGTDTQYF. The CDR3 DNA sequence: TGTGCCAGCAGCGTAGGTGGAGGGGGGGCAGTCTATGGGACAGATACGCAGTATTTT. The entire variable domain, with the rest obtained from reference TRBV9 and TRBJ2-3, is as follows: DSGVTQTPKHLITATGQRVTLRCSPRSGDLSVYWYQQSLDQGLQFLIQYYNGEERAKGNILERFSAQQFPDLHSELNLSSLELGDSALYFCASSVGGGGAVYGTDTQYFGPGTRLTVL.

This sequence joins TRBV5-8 and TRBJ2-7; TRBD1 aligns across 10 bases. Looked up from germline, CDR1 is SGHTS and CDR2 is YDEGEE. Trimming cost V 0 bases and J 0 bases; bases outside gene matches: 12. The CDR3 has 19 amino acids. The CDR3, as DNA: TGTGCCAGCAGCTTGGATTTGGGACAGGGGATAGGGTTCTCCTACGAGCAGTACTTC. It yields the protein CASSLDLGQGIGFSYEQYF.

This rearrangement joins TRBV7-2 to TRBJ1-3, with 7 bases that match TRBD1. There are 15 residues in the CDR3. Losses at the gene ends were 8 bases for V and 4 bases for J; bases not matched to a gene: 11. CDR1 and CDR2 from the germline V gene are SGHTA and FQGNSA. The DNA for the CDR3 is TGTGCCAGCTCCGAACGGGCAGGGGGAGGAAACACCATATATTTT. Translating gives CASSERAGGGNTIYF.

V usage is TRBV5-1 and J usage is TRBJ1-4; TRBD1 matches at 10 bases. Unmatched junction bases numbered 14, after V lost 4 bases and J lost 8 bases. Germline CDR1 reads SGHRS; CDR2 reads YFSETQ. The CDR3 loop spans 17 amino acids. The CDR3 protein is CASSQSGTGVGREKLFF. DNA of the CDR3: TGCGCCAGCAGCCAAAGTGGGACAGGGGTAGGTCGGGAAAAACTGTTTTTT.